The 31 T cell receptor beta chains reported below all come from one sample, sequenced in a study of T cells in Graves' hyperthyroidism and ophthalmopathy. The investigators amplified TCR beta CDR3 regions from RNA transcripts. An initial round of RT-PCR targeting the TCR CDR3 relied on the HTBI primer set. Each CDR3 protein is one row after TCRdb ran MiXCR on the multiplex PCR reads. Among more than 500,000 distinct CDR3 sequences listed, around 46% were seen once. Sequenced sample: peripheral blood or thyroid tissue (not recorded which). Every receptor here comes from an adult woman with Graves' disease, either hyperthyroidism or ophthalmopathy (not recorded which).

The chain carries TRBV18 and TRBJ1-6; D gene ambiguous. Between the trimmed V and J ends, which lost 3 bases and 12 bases, there was a span of 12 bases. Germline V gives CDR1 KGHSH, CDR2 LQKENI. The CDR3 is 13 residues long. The CDR3 here is CASSPALGKPLHF. CDR3 nucleotides: TGTGCCAGCTCACCGGCCCTAGGTAAACCCCTCCACTTT.

On this clonotype itself: An end of the junction does not agree with germline; a read error may underlie this. The chain has TRBV7-3 and TRBJ1-1, with D maybe TRBD1 (6 bases). The CDR3 sequence is 15 residues long. Germline lookup yields CDR1 SGHTA and CDR2 FQGTGA. The CDR3 loop reads CASSKDSTMNTEAFF. CDR3 DNA: TGTGCTAGCAGCAAGGACAGCACGATGAACACTGAAGCTTTCTTT.

V is TRBV4-1 and J is TRBJ2-6; the D is unclear. This CDR3 comprises 15 residues. CDR1 and CDR2 from the germline V gene are MGHRA and YSYEKL. Trimming left V 0 bases short and J 0 bases short, with 3 bases between. CDR3 protein: CASSQDLSGANVLTF. CDR3 DNA sequence: TGCGCCAGCAGCCAAGATCTCTCTGGGGCCAACGTCCTGACTTTC.

V usage is TRBV19 and J usage is TRBJ2-7; D remains ambiguous. The J call may be mistaken, given a closer DNA end match to TRBJ2-1. CDR3 length: 13 amino acids. Looked up from germline, CDR1 is LNHDA and CDR2 is SQIVND (reference sequence). CDR3 DNA: TGTGCCAGTAGTATCTCAGGTTACAATGAGCAGTTCTTC. It translates to CASSISGYNEQFF.

In its sample, this clonotype was seen many times. The genes are TRBV5-4 and TRBJ2-5, with 10 positions matching TRBD2. From germline, CDR1 is SGHNT and CDR2 YYREEE (reference sequence). V lost 0 bases to trimming and J lost 3 bases; unmatched junction nucleotides: 2. The CDR3 runs to 15 residues. The CDR3 nucleotides are TGTGCCAGCAGCTTGGAAAGCGGGAGGGAAGAGACCCAGTACTTC. This translates into CASSLESGREETQYF.

A note on this clonotype: A single base separates this from a much larger clone, so it may be a read error. The chain uses TRBV12-3 or TRBV12-4 and TRBJ1-5; D might be TRBD1 (5 bases). The CDR3 contains 17 residues. CDR3 in DNA: TGTGCCAGCAGTTTAGGGGCAGGGAGGACGGGAAATCAGCCCCGGCATTTT. Translated, it gives CASSLGAGRTGNQPRHF.

This clonotype was counted ten times or more. The gene calls are TRBV2 and TRBJ1-4; D is uncertain. The V and J ends lost 4 bases and 9 bases respectively, with 15 bases between them. CDR3 length: 14 amino acids. Germline V gene lookup returns CDR1 SNHLY and CDR2 FYNNEI. CDR3 in amino acids: CASSGVIERKKLFF. The CDR3 coding sequence is TGTGCCAGCAGTGGGGTGATAGAAAGGAAAAAACTGTTTTTT.

This clonotype occurred many times. This chain joins TRBV5-1 and TRBJ2-7; D call uncertain. CDR3 length: 14 amino acids. V dropped 0 bases and J dropped 7 bases, with 14 bases sitting between them. CDR1 and CDR2 (germline): SGHRS, YFSETQ. The DNA of the CDR3 is TGCGCCAGCAGCTTGGTGTTAGGGAACACGGAGCAGTACTTC. Its protein product is CASSLVLGNTEQYF.

This clonotype has ten or more counts. The rearrangement uses TRBV6-5 and TRBJ2-7; 7 positions match TRBD1. The germline CDR1 and CDR2 sequences are MNHEY and SVGAGI. The trim removed 5 bases at V and 6 bases at J, leaving 10 bases unmatched. The length of the CDR3 is 14 residues. The CDR3 region has the DNA TGTGCCAGCAGTCCAGAACACAGGGGTTCCGAGCAGTACTTC. Its protein is CASSPEHRGSEQYF.

This chain uses TRBV10-3 with TRBJ1-1; no reliable D call. The CDR3 totals 12 residues. The V gene lost 10 bases and the J gene lost 1 base, with 10 bases spanning the gap. Germline CDR1 reads ENHRY; CDR2 reads SYGVKD. The CDR3 DNA sequence: TGTGCCACCGGACCTTCGAACACTGAAGCTTTCTTT. Its translation is CATGPSNTEAFF.

This clonotype turned up a few times. This chain's CDR3 is CAISGGVDTGANVLTF. The CDR3 DNA sequence: TGTGCCATCAGTGGAGGGGTGGACACTGGGGCCAACGTCCTGACTTTC. This chain joins TRBV10-3 and TRBJ2-6; perhaps D is TRBD1 or TRBD2 (5 bases each). Trimming pared 4 bases from V and 2 bases from J, leaving 12 bases between. CDR3 length: 16 residues. CDR1 is ENHRY, CDR2 SYGVKD, per germline.

The chain combines TRBV20-1 with TRBJ2-4, with D unclear. V was pared by 0 bases and J by 4 bases, with 4 bases between. The V gene's germline CDR1 is DFQATT and CDR2 SNEGSKA (reference sequence). This CDR3 has 12 residues. The CDR3 sequence: CSARDGKNIQYF. The CDR3 bases are TGCAGTGCTAGAGATGGGAAAAACATTCAGTACTTC.

This clonotype was recorded many times. This sequence joins TRBV18 and TRBJ1-6; 9 bases match TRBD1. Per the germline V gene, CDR1 is KGHSH and CDR2 is LQKENI. The length of the CDR3 is 15 residues. Trimming took 5 bases from V and 10 from J; bases not matched to a gene: 9. This CDR3 is CASSSPDRGSSPLHF. The CDR3 nucleotides read TGTGCCAGCTCATCGCCGGACAGGGGAAGCTCACCCCTCCACTTT.

This clonotype has just a few counts. V gene TRBV15 combines with J gene TRBJ1-1; tentative D call: TRBD1 (5 bases). Germline CDR1 reads LNHNV; CDR2 reads YYDKDF (reference sequence). The CDR3 covers 15 residues. V lost 1 base and J lost 4, with 13 bases in between. The CDR3 sequence is CATSRVRGAGTEAFF. CDR3 sequence (DNA): TGTGCCACCAGCAGAGTTAGAGGGGCGGGCACTGAAGCTTTCTTT.

This clonotype was picked up many times. The J gene is TRBJ1-1, the V gene TRBV7-2, with D uncertain. V was shortened by 1 base and J by 7 bases, with 16 bases between the two germline ends. The germline V gene encodes CDR1 SGHTA and CDR2 FQGNSA. This CDR3 region has 15 residues. Here the CDR3 reads CASSLVGSQRSEAFF. CDR3 sequence (DNA): TGTGCCAGCAGCTTAGTTGGGTCGCAGAGAAGTGAAGCTTTCTTT.

This clonotype was seen many times. This chain uses TRBV6-6 with TRBJ2-7, with 12 bases matching TRBD2. Germline CDR1 MNHNY, CDR2 SVGAGI (reference sequence). J gave up 4 bases and V 6 bases, and 13 bases lay outside the gene matches. CDR3 length: 17 amino acids. The CDR3 bases are TGTGCCAGCAGCCCACTTCCCCCCGGGACTAGCGGGTACGAGCAGTACTTC. Translated: CASSPLPPGTSGYEQYF.

The sample holds many counts of this clonotype. The rearrangement joins TRBV7-9 to TRBJ1-2, with TRBD1 matching over 7 bases. V shed 0 bases and J 2 bases; nucleotides not matched to a gene: 3. The CDR3 has 15 residues. From germline, CDR1 is SEHNR and CDR2 FQNEAQ (reference sequence). The CDR3 DNA is TGTGCCAGCAGCTTAGCCGGACAGGCGAACTATGGCTACACCTTC. As protein: CASSLAGQANYGYTF.

At least ten counts were recorded for this clonotype. This sequence joins TRBV2 and TRBJ1-1; D may be TRBD1 (6 bases). From germline, CDR1 is SNHLY and CDR2 FYNNEI. CDR3 length equals 13 residues. The germline V and J ends were trimmed by 6 bases and 1 base, with 9 bases remaining between them. The chain's CDR3 is CASRKGGNTEAFF. CDR3 nucleotides: TGTGCCAGCAGGAAAGGGGGGAACACTGAAGCTTTCTTT.

This clonotype was picked up many times. This chain uses TRBV7-6 with TRBJ1-1; D call uncertain. The CDR3 sequence is 16 residues long. Per the germline V gene, CDR1 is SGHVS and CDR2 is FNYEAQ. The V gene lost 4 bases and the J gene lost 1 base, with 16 bases spanning the gap. CDR3 sequence: CASSSLTGFWNTEAFF. The DNA for the CDR3 is TGTGCCAGCAGCTCGCTGACCGGGTTCTGGAACACTGAAGCTTTCTTT.

For this clonotype: Here the CDR3 omits its conserved ending phenylalanine or tryptophan, so a read error is the likely source. The DNA is left out, because the CDR3 cannot be placed on it with certainty; the CDR3 is given as TCRdb lists it. V usage is TRBV5-1 and J usage is TRBJ2-2. The CDR3 extends over 12 residues, inclusive of both ends. Germline assignment: CDR1 SGHRS and CDR2 YFSETQ. CDR3 loop: CASSLEVGEQFC.

This sequence joins TRBV25-1 and TRBJ1-6; 7 positions match TRBD1. Looked up from germline, CDR1 is MGHDK and CDR2 is SYGVNS. The junction had 11 bases not matched to a gene; V was cut back by 6 bases and J by 6 bases. CDR3 size: 16 residues. This CDR3 reads CASSQGEGVRNSPLHF. Here the CDR3 DNA reads TGTGCCAGCAGCCAGGGGGAGGGAGTACGTAATTCACCCCTCCACTTT. The full variable domain, its missing parts supplied by reference TRBV25-1 and TRBJ1-6, is EADIYQTPRYLVIGTGKKITLECSQTMGHDKMYWYQQDPGMELHLIHYSYGVNSTEKGDLSSESTVSRIRTEHFPLTLESARPSHTSQYLCASSQGEGVRNSPLHFGNGTRLTVT.

The chain employs TRBV25-1 and TRBJ2-7, with no clear D. Trimming removed 4 bases at V and 6 bases at J, with 10 bases between. There are 12 residues in the CDR3. Germline CDR1 reads MGHDK; CDR2 reads SYGVNS. CDR3 in DNA: TGTGCCAGCAGTGTTCTTCCAGGCGAGCAGTACTTC. The encoded protein is CASSVLPGEQYF.

The table lists this clonotype with many counts. This chain links TRBV7-2 with TRBJ1-1; D not resolved. V was shortened by 7 bases and J by 0 bases, with 9 bases between the two germline ends. The CDR3 covers 13 residues. Germline V gene sequence: CDR1 SGHTA, CDR2 FQGNSA. DNA of the CDR3: TGTGCCAGCACCCGGCAGATGAACACTGAAGCTTTCTTT. Translating gives CASTRQMNTEAFF.

In this sample, this clonotype turned up many times. In DNA, the CDR3 is TGTGCCAGCAGCATACGGACCTCAGATACGCAGTATTTT. Protein: CASSIRTSDTQYF. The chain combines TRBV7-2 with TRBJ2-3; D remains unclear. Trimming removed 5 bases from V and 4 bases from J, with 10 bases in between. The CDR3 is 13 residues long. Germline loops: CDR1 SGHTA, CDR2 FQGNSA.

The chain has TRBV19 and TRBJ2-2; D perhaps matches TRBD2 (5 bases). There are 14 residues in the CDR3. Germline V CDR1 and CDR2: LNHDA, SQIVND (reference sequence). V lost 3 bases, J lost 7 bases, and 12 bases lay in between. CDR3 protein: CASSMNVRGGELFF. The DNA for the CDR3 is TGTGCCAGTAGTATGAATGTACGGGGCGGGGAGCTGTTTTTT.

The CDR3 bases are TGTGCCAGCAGCAAGGGGACAGTGAGGCAATCTGAAGCTTTCTTT. Protein product: CASSKGTVRQSEAFF. This sequence joins TRBV7-2 and TRBJ1-1; 7 bases are shared with TRBD1. The CDR3 contains 15 residues. The J segment lost 6 bases and the V segment lost 5 bases, leaving 12 bases of the junction unmatched. The germline V gene has CDR1 SGHTA and CDR2 FQGNSA.

V and J are TRBV24-1 and TRBJ2-7; 11 bases align to TRBD2. Germline CDR1 KGHDR, CDR2 SFDVKD. The CDR3 sequence is 14 residues long. The ends lost 5 bases at V and 6 bases at J; junction bases unmatched: 5. The CDR3 DNA sequence: TGTGCCACCAGTGGGGGACTAGCGGCGTCCGAGCAGTACTTC. Amino acids: CATSGGLAASEQYF.

This clonotype has just a few counts. This sequence joins TRBV30 and TRBJ2-7; D possibly corresponds to TRBD1 (6 bases). The CDR3 is 15 residues long. With 6 bases removed from V and 2 bases from J, the gap between germline ends came to 20 bases. Germline CDR1 is GTSNPN and CDR2 is SVGIG (reference sequence). This chain's CDR3 is CACQGIRDTAYEQYF. CDR3 DNA sequence: TGTGCCTGCCAAGGTATCCGGGACACAGCCTACGAGCAGTACTTC.

The chain combines TRBV5-1 with TRBJ2-5; 7 bases map to TRBD2. V lost 4 bases, J lost 5 bases, and 11 bases stayed unmatched. Per the germline V gene, CDR1 is SGHRS and CDR2 is YFSETQ. The CDR3 is 15 amino acids. DNA for the CDR3: TGCGCCAGCAGCGTGCTAGCGGTATTTAAGGAGACCCAGTACTTC. Amino acids: CASSVLAVFKETQYF.

As for this clonotype: At one boundary the junction diverges from the germline segment, which might be a read error. The chain is built from TRBV6-2 or TRBV6-3 and TRBJ2-2, with D possibly TRBD2 on 5 matching bases. Germline CDR1 MNHEY, CDR2 SVGEGT. The CDR3 has 16 residues. This CDR3 is CASSLPRGDNTGELLF. In DNA, the CDR3 is TGTGCCAGCAGCCTCCCGCGAGGAGATAACACCGGGGAGCTGCTTTTC.

This clonotype was observed a few times. This chain links TRBV20-1 with TRBJ1-2; tentatively, D is TRBD1 (6 bases). The CDR3 length is 17 residues. Trimming took 3 bases from V and 8 from J, leaving 28 bases between them. The germline CDR1 and CDR2 sequences are DFQATT and SNEGSKA (reference sequence). The CDR3: CSASITGRGGLTGGYTF. In DNA, the CDR3 is TGCAGTGCTAGTATTACCGGGAGGGGGGGTCTTACAGGGGGCTACACCTTC.